This T cell receptor beta chain was sequenced for a study of cytomegalovirus exposure and HLA in healthy donors. Primers for the PCR totalled 60 Vbeta and 13 Jbeta. Only in-frame clones appear in the TCRdb table, and some are missing; sequencing was by immunoSEQ multiplex PCR. The table records 30,000 to 35,000 clones, roughly 84% of them present only once. The material sequenced was PBMCs. The sequence was collected from a woman aged 18-35 years in good health and CMV-seronegative.

The chain's CDR3 is CASSIQGNYGYTF. The CDR3, as DNA: TGTGCCAGCAGTATACAGGGAAACTATGGCTACACCTTC. The rearrangement links TRBV5-4 to TRBJ1-2; D might be TRBD1 (6 bases). V was pared by 5 bases and J by 2 bases, with 10 bases between. The CDR3 has 13 amino acids. Germline V gene lookup returns CDR1 SGHNT and CDR2 YYREEE (reference sequence).